The T cell receptor (beta chain) described here comes from a study of tumor and adjacent non-tumor tissue in lung cancer. Broader study findings: Higher tumor TCR diversity was associated with shorter survival. TCR diversity was significantly greater in tumor than normal lung tissue. In normal lung, the top 100 clones were significantly more dominant than in tumor.

Of note for this clonotype: As yet, its antigen is unknown. Given a much more abundant clone one base away, this may be a read error.

RNA was extracted from bulk tissue without any cell sorting. This non-tumor lung sample came from over 3 cm beyond the tumor edge. The library came from three nested PCR rounds adapted from ARM-PCR protocols. TCRdb reprocessed the multiplex PCR reads with MiXCR, giving one entry per CDR3 protein. Of more than 85,000 distinct CDR3 sequences listed, about 60% are singletons. CDR1 and CDR2 (germline): GTSNPN, SVGIG (reference sequence). CDR3 length: 13 amino acids. The chain uses TRBV30 and TRBJ2-1; the D gene is possibly TRBD2 (6 bases). The TCR was taken from a man under 40 with non-small cell lung cancer. Sequencing was done on a sample of distant non-tumor lung tissue. In nucleotides, the CDR3 is TGTGCCTGGAGTGTCGAACTAGGTGCGGGGCAGTGCTTC. This codes for CAWSVELGAGQCF.